The TCR beta chain under discussion was sequenced for a study of T cell responses to AZD1222 COVID-19 vaccine. Study information: Analyses pooled second doses at about 4 or about 12 weeks. Notes on the study in general: Spike was spanned by vaccine-associated CD4 TCRs, with dominance at 160-218 and 743-854. Donors skewed white British and female; clonal diversity was possibly underestimated.

Between the trimmed V and J ends, which lost 3 bases and 4 bases, there was a span of 12 bases. The CDR3 spans 15 residues. Germline CDR1 is MNHEY and CDR2 is SMNVEV (reference sequence). Only in-frame clones appear in the TCRdb table, and some are missing; sequencing was by immunoSEQ multiplex PCR. The table shows roughly 100,000 clones, with around 76% occurring only once. Concerning this clone: The target antigen is unknown.

The clonotype was recovered from an adult in good health. The input for sequencing was peripheral blood, taken on day 0 of AZD1222 vaccination. The chain is built from TRBV27 and TRBJ1-4, with no clear D. Here the CDR3 reads CASSFFGSLNEKLFF. CDR3 coding DNA: TGTGCCAGCAGTTTTTTTGGCAGCCTTAATGAAAAACTGTTTTTT.